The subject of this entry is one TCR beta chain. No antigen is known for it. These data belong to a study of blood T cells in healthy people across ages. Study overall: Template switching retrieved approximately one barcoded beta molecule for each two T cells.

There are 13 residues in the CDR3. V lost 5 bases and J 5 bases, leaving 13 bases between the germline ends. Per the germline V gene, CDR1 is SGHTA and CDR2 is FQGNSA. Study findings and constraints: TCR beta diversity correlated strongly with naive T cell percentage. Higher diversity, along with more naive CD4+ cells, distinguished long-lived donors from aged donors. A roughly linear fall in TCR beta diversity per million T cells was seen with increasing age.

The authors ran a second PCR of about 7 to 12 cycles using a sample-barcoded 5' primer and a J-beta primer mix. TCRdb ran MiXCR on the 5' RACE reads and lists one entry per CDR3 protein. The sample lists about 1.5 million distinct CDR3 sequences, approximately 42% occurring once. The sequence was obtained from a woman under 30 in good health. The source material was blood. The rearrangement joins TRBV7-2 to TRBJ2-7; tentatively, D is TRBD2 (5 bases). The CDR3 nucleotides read TGTGCCAGCAGCCGTACTAGTTTCCACGAGCAGTACTTC. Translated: CASSRTSFHEQYF.